This is a list of T cell receptor beta chains from one sample in a study of Graves' ophthalmopathy and Graves' hyperthyroidism. TCRdb ran MiXCR on the multiplex PCR reads and lists one entry per CDR3 protein. The table shows about 380,000 distinct CDR3 sequences, with approximately 15% occurring only once. Input material: peripheral blood. The receptors stem from a woman under 30 with stable Graves' hyperthyroidism. Both conserved end residues are part of each CDR3. A D gene is named only where the DNA matches it firmly. The listing skips clone size in some rows; elsewhere it reads once, few, many or a size class.

size: .; D: TRBD1; J: TRBJ1-3; V: TRBV12-3/TRBV12-4; DNA: TGTGCCAGCAGTTTGCGGACACAGGGGAGCTCTGGAAACACCATATATTTT; CDR3: CASSLRTQGSSGNTIYF
size: many; D: .; J: TRBJ1-2; V: TRBV6-1; DNA: TGTGCCAGCAGTGGGACTGGGGGATATGGCTACACCTTC; CDR3: CASSGTGGYGYTF
size: many; D: TRBD2; J: TRBJ2-2; V: TRBV7-8; DNA: TGTGCCAGCAGCTTAAGGACTAGCGGACCGAACACCGGGGAGCTGTTTTTT; CDR3: CASSLRTSGPNTGELFF
size: many; D: .; J: TRBJ1-2; V: TRBV24-1; DNA: TGTGCCACCAGTGATTTCGCAACTAACTATGGCTACACCTTC; CDR3: CATSDFATNYGYTF
size: many; D: .; J: TRBJ2-7; V: TRBV7-2; DNA: TGTGCCAGCAGCTTAGGAGCCGGAAAATCCTACGAGCAGTACTTC; CDR3: CASSLGAGKSYEQYF
size: many; D: .; J: TRBJ2-7; V: TRBV6-1; DNA: TGTGCCAGCACCCCCCCAGGCTTCCACGAGCAGTACTTC; CDR3: CASTPPGFHEQYF
size: .; D: TRBD1; J: TRBJ2-2; V: TRBV6-1; DNA: TGTGCCAGCAGTACCAGACAGGGGATAGGACTCACCGGGGAGCTGTTTTTT; CDR3: CASSTRQGIGLTGELFF
size: .; D: TRBD2; J: TRBJ2-5; V: TRBV20-1; DNA: TGCAGACCTAGCGGGATGAAGACCCAGTACTTC; CDR3: CRPSGMKTQYF
size: few; D: .; J: TRBJ2-5; V: TRBV6-2/TRBV6-3; DNA: TGTGCCAGCAGTTACCCGAGGAGAGAGACAGAGACCCAGTACTTC; CDR3: CASSYPRRETETQYF
size: many; D: .; J: TRBJ1-3; V: TRBV20-1; DNA: TGCAGTGCTAGAGGAGGCAGTGGAAACACCATATATTTT; CDR3: CSARGGSGNTIYF
size: few; D: .; J: TRBJ2-3; V: TRBV24-1; DNA: TGTGCCACCAGTGATTTGAAGAGCTCGGGACATACGCAGTATTTT; CDR3: CATSDLKSSGHTQYF
size: .; D: .; J: TRBJ1-6; V: TRBV5-1; DNA: TGCGCCAGCAGCTTGGAATCGGCAGGGTTAGGGTCACCCCTCCACTTT; CDR3: CASSLESAGLGSPLHF
size: many; D: .; J: TRBJ1-6; V: TRBV10-3; DNA: TGTGCCATCAGTGAGTGGCCGGGTAGGATGAATTCACCCCTCCACTTT; CDR3: CAISEWPGRMNSPLHF
size: .; D: TRBD1; J: TRBJ2-7; V: TRBV12-3/TRBV12-4; DNA: TGTGCCAGCAGTTCCCGGACAGGGGGCTTCAGCGAGCAGTACTTC; CDR3: CASSSRTGGFSEQYF
size: many; D: .; J: TRBJ1-5; V: TRBV12-5; DNA: TGTGCTAGTGGTTTGGACTTGTATCAGCCCCAGCATTTT; CDR3: CASGLDLYQPQHF
size: .; D: .; J: TRBJ2-7; V: TRBV6-1; DNA: TGTGCCAGCAATGCGTACTACGAGCAGTACTTC; CDR3: CASNAYYEQYF
size: .; D: TRBD1; J: TRBJ1-1; V: TRBV29-1; DNA: TGCAGCGTTCGGGGGGGGAGACAGGGACCGTCGAACACTGAAGCTTTCTTT; CDR3: CSVRGGRQGPSNTEAFF
size: many; D: .; J: TRBJ2-2; V: TRBV6-2/TRBV6-3; DNA: TGTGCCAGCAACCGGGGGATCGTCGGGGAGCTGTTTTTT; CDR3: CASNRGIVGELFF
size: many; D: .; J: TRBJ2-7; V: TRBV5-5; DNA: TGTGCCAGCAGCTTGGTTTCGGGCTCCTACGAGCAGTACTTC; CDR3: CASSLVSGSYEQYF
size: many; D: .; J: TRBJ2-4; V: TRBV7-8; DNA: TGTGCCAGCAGCTTAGGGGCGAAAAACATTAAGTACTTC; CDR3: CASSLGAKNIKYF
size: many; D: TRBD2; J: TRBJ2-5; V: TRBV10-3; DNA: TGTGCCATCAGTAAAGGACTAGCGGGGGTGCAAGAGACCCAGTACTTC; CDR3: CAISKGLAGVQETQYF
size: many; D: .; J: TRBJ2-7; V: TRBV12-3/TRBV12-4; DNA: TGTGCCAGCAGTCCTACCCGGGACGTAGGGGGTTACGAGCAGTACTTC; CDR3: CASSPTRDVGGYEQYF
size: .; D: .; J: TRBJ1-5; V: TRBV5-5; DNA: TGTGCCAGCAGCTTGCCGCCCGGTTGGGATCAGCCCCAGCATTTT; CDR3: CASSLPPGWDQPQHF
size: .; D: .; J: TRBJ1-1; V: TRBV19; DNA: TGTGCCAGTAACTTGCCCGGGACTATCTCCACTGGAGCTTTCTTT; CDR3: CASNLPGTISTGAFF
size: many; D: .; J: TRBJ1-1; V: TRBV6-1; DNA: TGTGCCAGCGGCCCCGGGTCGCTAGGAAACACTGAAGCTTTCTTT; CDR3: CASGPGSLGNTEAFF
size: few; D: .; J: TRBJ1-2; V: TRBV18; DNA: TGTGCCAGCTCACCACCGGGTATGGTGGACAGCCTTATTAAAGGCTACACCTTC; CDR3: CASSPPGMVDSLIKGYTF
size: many; D: TRBD1; J: TRBJ2-7; V: TRBV6-2/TRBV6-3; DNA: TGTGCCAGCAGTCAGCTCAAGACAGGGGGCCCGACCTACGAGCAGTACTTC; CDR3: CASSQLKTGGPTYEQYF
size: many; D: .; J: TRBJ2-7; V: TRBV6-2/TRBV6-3; DNA: TGTGCCAGCAGTTACGGGCCGGGGACTGGGTACGAGCAGTACTTC; CDR3: CASSYGPGTGYEQYF
size: many; D: TRBD1; J: TRBJ1-6; V: TRBV19; DNA: TGTGCCAGCGGGACAGTTAATTCACCCCTCCACTTT; CDR3: CASGTVNSPLHF
size: many; D: .; J: TRBJ2-1; V: TRBV14; DNA: TGTGCCAGCAGCCAAGACAGCCACTCCTACAATGAGCAGTTCTTC; CDR3: CASSQDSHSYNEQFF
size: many; D: .; J: TRBJ2-7; V: TRBV2; DNA: TGTGCCACTTTGATGGGCGAGCAGTACTTC; CDR3: CATLMGEQYF
size: once; D: TRBD2; J: TRBJ2-7; V: TRBV28; DNA: TGTGCCAGCAGTGGGACTAGCGGGGGGAGGAGCAACGAGCAGTACTTC; CDR3: CASSGTSGGRSNEQYF
size: .; D: TRBD2; J: TRBJ2-7; V: TRBV6-4; DNA: TGTGCCAGCAGTGACTCTAGCGGGAGGAGGCCTAACTCTTCCTACGAGCAGTACTTC; CDR3: CASSDSSGRRPNSSYEQYF
size: many; D: .; J: TRBJ1-1; V: TRBV6-5; DNA: TGTGCCAGCAGTAACATCTGGGAGAACACTGAAGCTTTCTTT; CDR3: CASSNIWENTEAFF
size: many; D: .; J: TRBJ2-7; V: TRBV12-3/TRBV12-4; DNA: TGTGCCAGCAGTTGGAGGGGGCTACACGAGCAGTACTTC; CDR3: CASSWRGLHEQYF
size: many; D: .; J: TRBJ1-1; V: TRBV24-1; DNA: TGTGCCACCAGTGATGCCCCCGGTACTGAAGCTTTCTTT; CDR3: CATSDAPGTEAFF
size: many; D: .; J: TRBJ1-3; V: TRBV2; DNA: TGTGCCAGCAGTGGAGTGGGAAACACCATATATTTT; CDR3: CASSGVGNTIYF
size: few; D: TRBD2; J: TRBJ2-3; V: TRBV7-6; DNA: TGTGCCAGCAGCCTAATTACTAGCGCCGATACGCAGTATTTT; CDR3: CASSLITSADTQYF
size: .; D: .; J: TRBJ2-5; V: TRBV27; DNA: TGTGCCAGCAGTCCGCAGGGTGGGGAGGCCCAGTACTTC; CDR3: CASSPQGGEAQYF
size: many; D: .; J: TRBJ1-1; V: TRBV18; DNA: TGTGCCAGCAGCCCCGGGAGGACTGAAGCTTTCTTT; CDR3: CASSPGRTEAFF
size: .; D: TRBD1; J: TRBJ1-3; V: TRBV11-2; DNA: TGTGCCAGCAGCTTTTCCGGGACAGGGAGTGGAAACACCATATATTTT; CDR3: CASSFSGTGSGNTIYF
size: many; D: .; J: TRBJ1-1; V: TRBV2; DNA: TGTGCCAGCAGTGACATCGGCAGGTACACTGAAGCTTTCTTT; CDR3: CASSDIGRYTEAFF
size: .; D: TRBD2; J: TRBJ2-2; V: TRBV9; DNA: TGTGCCAGCAGCGTAGAAGGACGGGGGGGGCCGGGCGGTGGCATCGGGGAGCTGTTTTTT; CDR3: CASSVEGRGGPGGGIGELFF
size: .; D: .; J: TRBJ1-5; V: TRBV7-2; DNA: TGTGCCAGCAGCTTATTACAGGATCAGCCCCAGCATTTT; CDR3: CASSLLQDQPQHF
size: .; D: TRBD1; J: TRBJ2-1; V: TRBV7-3; DNA: TGTGCCAGCAGCCCAGGGTCCGGGACAGGGGTCAATGAGCAGTTCTTC; CDR3: CASSPGSGTGVNEQFF
size: many; D: .; J: TRBJ1-2; V: TRBV29-1; DNA: TGCAGCGTTGTGATTAACTATGGCTACACCTTC; CDR3: CSVVINYGYTF
size: few; D: TRBD1; J: TRBJ2-5; V: TRBV7-2; DNA: TGTGCCAGCAGCCCGCGGACAGGGAAGGCGCGAGAGACCCAGTACTTC; CDR3: CASSPRTGKARETQYF
size: many; D: .; J: TRBJ2-2; V: TRBV19; DNA: TGTGCCAGTAGTATAGGTAAACAGGTCTACACCGGGGAGCTGTTTTTT; CDR3: CASSIGKQVYTGELFF
size: .; D: .; J: TRBJ2-5; V: TRBV6-4; DNA: TGTGCCAGCAGTTACTCCGAACGCGAGACCCAGTACTTC; CDR3: CASSYSERETQYF
size: few; D: TRBD2; J: TRBJ2-5; V: TRBV7-2; DNA: TGTGCCAGCAGCCCATATACTAGCGGGGGGCCACAGACCCAGTACTTC; CDR3: CASSPYTSGGPQTQYF
size: .; D: TRBD2; J: TRBJ2-2; V: TRBV11-2; DNA: TGTGCCAGCAGCTTATTGGGCGGGGGTTCGGACGGGGAGCTGTTTTTT; CDR3: CASSLLGGGSDGELFF
size: .; D: TRBD1; J: TRBJ1-2; V: TRBV12-3/TRBV12-4; DNA: TGTGCCAGCAGTTTTACAGGGGAGGACTATGGCTACACCTTC; CDR3: CASSFTGEDYGYTF
size: many; D: .; J: TRBJ2-2; V: TRBV12-3/TRBV12-4; DNA: TGTGCCAGCAGTACCCATAGGGACCCCGGGGAGCTGTTTTTT; CDR3: CASSTHRDPGELFF
size: many; D: .; J: TRBJ1-6; V: TRBV14; DNA: TGTGCCAGCAGCCAAGAGATGGGGTTAAATTCACCCCTCCACTTT; CDR3: CASSQEMGLNSPLHF
size: .; D: .; J: TRBJ1-5; V: TRBV7-2; DNA: TGTGCCAGCAGCCCGGGGTCAGGGGACCCCCAGCATTTT; CDR3: CASSPGSGDPQHF
size: many; D: .; J: TRBJ1-2; V: TRBV28; DNA: TGTGCCAGCAGCCTTCCAGGGGAAGACTATGGCTACACCTTC; CDR3: CASSLPGEDYGYTF
size: many; D: .; J: TRBJ1-5; V: TRBV19; DNA: TGTGCCAGTAGTGGGGGGAAAAGGGGCAATCAGCCCCAGCATTTT; CDR3: CASSGGKRGNQPQHF